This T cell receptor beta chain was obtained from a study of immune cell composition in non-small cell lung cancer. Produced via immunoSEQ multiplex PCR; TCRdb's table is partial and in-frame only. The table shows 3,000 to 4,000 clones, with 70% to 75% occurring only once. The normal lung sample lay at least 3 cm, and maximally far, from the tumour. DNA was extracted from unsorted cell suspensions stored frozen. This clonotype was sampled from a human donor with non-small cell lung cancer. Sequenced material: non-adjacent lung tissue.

The CDR3 sequence: CASSQRQGVGANVLTF. CDR3 DNA sequence: TGTGCCAGCAGTCAAAGACAGGGGGTAGGGGCCAACGTCCTGACTTTC. The chain links TRBV6-6 to TRBJ2-6; 9 nucleotides match TRBD1. The CDR3 is 16 residues long. V dropped 5 bases and J dropped 4; count of bases not matched to a gene: 6. Germline V lookup: CDR1 MNHNY, CDR2 SVGAGI (reference sequence).